The rows below give T cell receptor beta chains drawn from one sample of a study of T-cell memory formation after mild COVID-19. TCRdb recomputed calls from the 5' RACE reads with MiXCR, one row per CDR3 protein. In the table there are roughly 300,000 distinct CDR3 sequences, 7% to 10% of which are singletons. What was sequenced was PBMCs or a T cell subset sorted from them (not recorded which). The source of these receptors is a man younger than 30 who had mild COVID-19 (a few samples of this study predate the infection). Cell type and time point are not known. Each CDR3 is given with its conserved first and last residue. D genes are given only for firm matches. A row's size may be missing; if present it is once, few, many or a size class.

clone size	J gene	D gene	V gene	CDR3 protein	CDR3 DNA
many	TRBJ2-2	.	TRBV6-5	CASSLYRTGELFF	TGTGCCAGCAGTTTATACAGGACCGGGGAGCTGTTTTTT
.	TRBJ1-2	TRBD1	TRBV15	CATSRPWDRANYGYTF	TGTGCCACCAGCAGACCCTGGGACAGAGCTAACTATGGCTACACCTTC
.	TRBJ1-5	TRBD1	TRBV5-1	CARPGQPYQPQHF	TGCGCCAGACCGGGACAGCCTTATCAGCCCCAGCATTTT
.	TRBJ1-5	.	TRBV20-1	CSASSSAGISNQPQHF	TGCAGTGCTAGTAGTTCCGCCGGTATTAGCAATCAGCCCCAGCATTTT
few	TRBJ2-3	.	TRBV18	CASSPEGPGTDTQYF	TGTGCCAGCTCACCAGAGGGACCAGGCACAGATACGCAGTATTTT
many	TRBJ2-5	.	TRBV3-1	CASSQFWETQYF	TGTGCCAGCAGCCAATTTTGGGAGACCCAGTACTTC
many	TRBJ2-1	TRBD2	TRBV20-1	CSALAGRQYNEQFF	TGCAGTGCTTTAGCGGGCCGGCAATACAATGAGCAGTTCTTC
.	TRBJ1-5	.	TRBV7-8	CASSFFRGLNQPQHF	TGTGCCAGCAGCTTTTTCCGAGGCCTCAATCAGCCCCAGCATTTT
.	TRBJ1-1	.	TRBV10-3	CAIRPTAEREAFF	TGTGCCATCAGACCCACGGCGGAGAGGGAAGCTTTCTTT
many	TRBJ2-7	.	TRBV4-1	CASSQGEGAWSYEQYF	TGCGCCAGCAGCCAAGGTGAAGGGGCATGGTCCTACGAGCAGTACTTC
few	TRBJ1-5	.	TRBV7-8	CASSLAAGNQPQHF	TGTGCCAGCAGCTTAGCTGCAGGGAATCAGCCCCAGCATTTT
.	TRBJ2-5	TRBD2	TRBV4-2	CASSQDQAGPPTQYF	TGTGCCAGCAGCCAAGATCAAGCGGGACCCCCGACCCAGTACTTC
many	TRBJ2-5	TRBD2	TRBV11-2	CASSFLAGGQETQYF	TGTGCCAGCAGCTTCTTAGCGGGGGGGCAAGAGACCCAGTACTTC
few	TRBJ1-1	.	TRBV7-9	CASRGGPVSMNTEAFF	TGTGCCAGCCGGGGGGGCCCGGTCTCCATGAACACTGAAGCTTTCTTT
many	TRBJ2-3	.	TRBV5-1	CASGVSGDTQYF	TGCGCCAGCGGGGTATCGGGAGATACGCAGTATTTT
.	TRBJ2-7	.	TRBV20-1	CSAADQYEQYF	TGCAGTGCTGCGGATCAGTACGAGCAGTACTTC
.	TRBJ1-2	.	TRBV12-3/TRBV12-4	CASSRLGYGYTF	TGTGCCAGCAGTCGCCTGGGTTATGGCTACACCTTC
few	TRBJ1-2	TRBD1	TRBV24-1	CATSDSGGPLYGYTF	TGTGCCACCAGTGATTCAGGGGGCCCCCTATATGGCTACACCTTC
.	TRBJ2-2	.	TRBV6-5	CASSYVMNTGELFF	TGTGCCAGCAGTTACGTCATGAATACCGGGGAGCTGTTTTTT
.	TRBJ2-5	.	TRBV12-3/TRBV12-4	CASSPSVREETQYF	TGTGCCAGCAGTCCCTCGGTCCGGGAAGAGACCCAGTACTTC
.	TRBJ1-4	TRBD1	TRBV7-9	CASSNQDRNHEKLFF	TGTGCCAGCAGCAACCAGGACAGGAACCATGAAAAACTGTTTTTT
.	TRBJ1-2	.	TRBV5-1	CASSRDHGTHYGYTF	TGCGCCAGCAGCAGAGACCACGGGACTCACTATGGCTACACCTTC
few	TRBJ2-7	.	TRBV5-1	CASSLSDSRYEQYF	TGCGCCAGCAGCTTGTCGGACAGTAGATACGAGCAGTACTTC
.	TRBJ2-5	TRBD1	TRBV6-5	CAGSLGGGQGKFQETQYF	TGTGCCGGGTCTCTCGGGGGCGGACAGGGGAAGTTCCAAGAGACCCAGTACTTC
once	TRBJ2-1	TRBD2	TRBV24-1	CATSDNGAGGYEQFF	TGTGCCACCAGTGATAATGGTGCGGGGGGGTATGAGCAGTTCTTC
few	TRBJ1-6	.	TRBV25-1	CASSTAGSNSPLHF	TGTGCCAGCAGTACCGCAGGTTCCAATTCACCCCTCCACTTT
few	TRBJ1-1	.	TRBV3-1	CASSPLRAGGEAFF	.
.	TRBJ2-1	TRBD2	TRBV6-1	CASSNFLTSGSYNEQFF	TGTGCCAGCAGTAACTTTTTGACTAGCGGGTCCTACAATGAGCAGTTCTTC
.	TRBJ2-3	.	TRBV7-6	CASSRLPEVDTQYF	TGTGCCAGCAGCCGCTTGCCGGAGGTAGATACGCAGTATTTT
many	TRBJ2-7	.	TRBV4-3	CASSQARGSSYEQYF	TGCGCCAGCAGCCAAGCGCGGGGAAGCTCCTACGAGCAGTACTTC
few	TRBJ2-3	TRBD2	TRBV7-2	CASSRRGLAGGSTDTQYF	TGTGCCAGCAGTAGACGGGGACTAGCGGGGGGTAGCACAGATACGCAGTATTTT
few	TRBJ2-3	.	TRBV7-2	CASSYPIVSTDTQYF	TGTGCCAGCAGCTACCCCATCGTTAGCACAGATACGCAGTATTTT
.	TRBJ2-1	.	TRBV20-1	CSALRGDYNEQFF	TGCAGTGCCCTGCGGGGCGACTACAATGAGCAGTTCTTC
.	TRBJ2-3	TRBD1	TRBV24-1	CATSASDRGLSDTQYF	TGTGCCACCAGTGCGTCGGACAGGGGGCTATCAGATACGCAGTATTTT
few	TRBJ2-2	TRBD1	TRBV5-6	CASSLTGTGGTGELFF	TGTGCCAGCAGCTTGACCGGGACAGGGGGCACCGGGGAGCTGTTTTTT
.	TRBJ1-1	.	TRBV11-2	CASSSRTENTEAFF	TGTGCCAGCAGCTCTCGGACAGAGAACACTGAAGCTTTCTTT
.	TRBJ2-7	.	TRBV10-3	CAISEAYEQYF	TGTGCCATCAGTGAGGCTTACGAGCAGTACTTC
many	TRBJ2-1	.	TRBV29-1	CSVEYSSYNEQFF	TGCAGCGTTGAGTACAGCTCCTACAATGAGCAGTTCTTC
few	TRBJ1-2	TRBD1	TRBV7-2	CASSLGLWRTGLNYGYTF	TGTGCCAGCAGCTTAGGATTGTGGCGGACAGGGCTAAACTATGGCTACACCTTC
few	TRBJ2-6	.	TRBV25-1	CASSPARGANSAGANVLTF	TGTGCCAGCAGTCCCGCCCGGGGGGCCAACTCGGCTGGGGCCAACGTCCTGACTTTC
.	TRBJ2-2	.	TRBV20-1	CSARTRGAGELFF	TGCAGTGCTAGGACCAGAGGGGCCGGGGAGCTGTTTTTT
.	TRBJ1-2	TRBD1	TRBV10-3	CATLSRQGNYGYTF	TGTGCCACCTTGAGTCGACAGGGAAACTATGGCTACACCTTC
.	TRBJ2-1	.	TRBV7-8	CASKLNGVGEQFF	TGTGCCAGCAAGTTGAATGGGGTGGGTGAGCAGTTCTTC
.	TRBJ2-3	.	TRBV7-8	CATGILTDTQYF	TGTGCCACAGGGATTCTCACAGATACGCAGTATTTT
.	TRBJ1-1	.	TRBV12-3/TRBV12-4	CACSIVGNTEAFF	TGTGCCTGTTCGATAGTGGGGAACACTGAAGCTTTCTTT
few	TRBJ1-1	.	TRBV6-5	CASSYAGGDKTEAFF	TGTGCCAGCAGTTACGCGGGGGGGGACAAAACTGAAGCTTTCTTT
.	TRBJ2-1	TRBD1	TRBV24-1	CATSDSSGTGAHNEQFF	TGTGCCACCAGTGATTCGTCAGGGACAGGGGCCCACAATGAGCAGTTCTTC
few	TRBJ2-2	.	TRBV9	CASSWADSGELFF	TGTGCCAGCAGCTGGGCCGACTCCGGGGAGCTGTTTTTT
many	TRBJ1-3	.	TRBV7-8	CASSAGSLSGNTIYF	TGTGCCAGCAGCGCGGGTTCCCTCTCTGGAAACACCATATATTTT
few	TRBJ2-1	.	TRBV6-2/TRBV6-3	CASSYSGRARNEQFF	TGTGCCAGCAGTTACTCTGGCAGGGCAAGGAATGAGCAGTTCTTC
.	TRBJ1-3	.	TRBV20-1	CSARWGDTIYF	TGCAGTGCTAGATGGGGAGACACCATATATTTT